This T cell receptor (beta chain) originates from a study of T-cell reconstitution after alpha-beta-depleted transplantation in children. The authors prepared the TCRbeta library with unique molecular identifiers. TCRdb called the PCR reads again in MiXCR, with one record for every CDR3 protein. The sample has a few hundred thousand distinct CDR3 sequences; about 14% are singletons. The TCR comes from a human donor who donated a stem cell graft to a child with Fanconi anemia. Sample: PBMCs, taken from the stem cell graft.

The chain's CDR3 is CASSLDTGNTIYF. The CDR3 coding sequence is TGCGCCAGCAGCTTGGACACTGGAAACACCATATATTTT. The chain joins TRBV5-1 to TRBJ1-3; D is uncertain. The V end was cut by 0 bases, the J end by 2 bases, with 3 bases between. Germline assignment: CDR1 SGHRS and CDR2 YFSETQ. This CDR3 has 13 amino acids.